These T cell receptor beta chains were read from a single sample in a study of T cells after yellow fever vaccination. Each CDR3 protein gets one entry after TCRdb re-called the 5' RACE reads with MiXCR. Of 60,000 to 85,000 distinct CDR3 sequences detected, approximately 6.9% appear once; the ten largest clones hold about 32%. The sequences come from CD8+ T cells sorted from PBMCs, collected 5 days after the first yellow fever vaccination. Every receptor here comes from a man between 18 and 35 years old who received the YFV17D yellow fever vaccine. Each CDR3 is given with its conserved first and last residue. Fields, in order: CDR3 protein, V gene, D gene, J gene. A D gene is named only where the DNA matches it firmly.

CDR3aa: CASGTAGTEAFF
v_gene: TRBV12-3/TRBV12-4
d_gene: .
j_gene: TRBJ1-1

CDR3aa: CASSRSLEGATEAFF
v_gene: TRBV4-1
d_gene: TRBD1
j_gene: TRBJ1-1

CDR3aa: CASSPRFVGGELFF
v_gene: TRBV12-3/TRBV12-4
d_gene: .
j_gene: TRBJ2-2

CDR3aa: CAINDGAEELFF
v_gene: TRBV10-3
d_gene: .
j_gene: TRBJ1-4

CDR3aa: CASSRGVEETQYF
v_gene: TRBV7-2
d_gene: TRBD2
j_gene: TRBJ2-5

CDR3aa: CSVDGLTGDTIYF
v_gene: TRBV29-1
d_gene: .
j_gene: TRBJ1-3

CDR3aa: CASSLTDTYEQYF
v_gene: TRBV27
d_gene: .
j_gene: TRBJ2-7

CDR3aa: CASSEYRNEKLFF
v_gene: TRBV25-1
d_gene: .
j_gene: TRBJ1-4

CDR3aa: CASSQASGGANEQFF
v_gene: TRBV4-2
d_gene: TRBD2
j_gene: TRBJ2-1

CDR3aa: CASSLQARGPEGYTF
v_gene: TRBV27
d_gene: .
j_gene: TRBJ1-2

CDR3aa: CASSMGTGELFF
v_gene: TRBV19
d_gene: .
j_gene: TRBJ2-2

CDR3aa: CASSLVQGGYNEQFF
v_gene: TRBV7-2
d_gene: .
j_gene: TRBJ2-1

CDR3aa: CASSSTKRGGGRF
v_gene: TRBV7-2
d_gene: .
j_gene: TRBJ2-5

CDR3aa: CASSEPGGSSYNEQFF
v_gene: TRBV7-3
d_gene: TRBD2
j_gene: TRBJ2-1

CDR3aa: CASSLPVPGGEGTDTQYF
v_gene: TRBV11-1
d_gene: .
j_gene: TRBJ2-3

CDR3aa: CASSGTGPTIF
v_gene: TRBV7-9
d_gene: .
j_gene: TRBJ2-4

CDR3aa: CASSVGRDTDTQYF
v_gene: TRBV9
d_gene: .
j_gene: TRBJ2-3

CDR3aa: CASSLALQNYGYTF
v_gene: TRBV7-9
d_gene: .
j_gene: TRBJ1-2

CDR3aa: CASSFGLAGGLADTQYF
v_gene: TRBV7-9
d_gene: TRBD2
j_gene: TRBJ2-3

CDR3aa: CASSLLRGGHNEQFF
v_gene: TRBV7-9
d_gene: .
j_gene: TRBJ2-1

CDR3aa: CASSQAWNSNQPQHF
v_gene: TRBV4-1
d_gene: .
j_gene: TRBJ1-5

CDR3aa: CASSHRNRLLNYGYTF
v_gene: TRBV4-3
d_gene: .
j_gene: TRBJ1-2

CDR3aa: CASSLSSGTDTQYF
v_gene: TRBV5-1
d_gene: .
j_gene: TRBJ2-3

CDR3aa: CASSQEKGGPYNEQFF
v_gene: TRBV14
d_gene: .
j_gene: TRBJ2-1

CDR3aa: CSARVILEPSYNEQFF
v_gene: TRBV20-1
d_gene: .
j_gene: TRBJ2-1

CDR3aa: CSARSAGGPPTDTQYF
v_gene: TRBV20-1
d_gene: TRBD2
j_gene: TRBJ2-3

CDR3aa: CAISVGNEQFF
v_gene: TRBV10-3
d_gene: .
j_gene: TRBJ2-1

CDR3aa: CASSLANRGQGGYTF
v_gene: TRBV7-8
d_gene: TRBD1
j_gene: TRBJ1-2

CDR3aa: CASSPGQPHEQFF
v_gene: TRBV5-4
d_gene: .
j_gene: TRBJ2-1

CDR3aa: CASSSYRDSDEQFF
v_gene: TRBV5-1
d_gene: .
j_gene: TRBJ2-1

CDR3aa: CATSPGTPVSTDTQYF
v_gene: TRBV24-1
d_gene: .
j_gene: TRBJ2-3

CDR3aa: CASSGTGYMNTEAFF
v_gene: TRBV18
d_gene: TRBD1
j_gene: TRBJ1-1

CDR3aa: CASSFDISGGARPEQYF
v_gene: TRBV7-2
d_gene: TRBD2
j_gene: TRBJ2-7

CDR3aa: CASNTGGEDQPQHF
v_gene: TRBV25-1
d_gene: TRBD1
j_gene: TRBJ1-5

CDR3aa: CASSWGSNYGYTF
v_gene: TRBV7-9
d_gene: .
j_gene: TRBJ1-2

CDR3aa: CASRIRTGDGYTF
v_gene: TRBV6-1
d_gene: TRBD1
j_gene: TRBJ1-2

CDR3aa: CASSLVQNEQFF
v_gene: TRBV11-3
d_gene: .
j_gene: TRBJ2-1

CDR3aa: CASSLAWGRGRGYTEAFF
v_gene: TRBV7-8
d_gene: .
j_gene: TRBJ1-1

CDR3aa: CASSYSTSTSGAFF
v_gene: TRBV6-2/TRBV6-3
d_gene: .
j_gene: TRBJ1-1

CDR3aa: CASSYAAGGAGNTIYF
v_gene: TRBV6-5
d_gene: .
j_gene: TRBJ1-3

CDR3aa: CASSQDFGYTF
v_gene: TRBV4-1
d_gene: .
j_gene: TRBJ1-2

CDR3aa: CASSAESQGLLGTDTQYF
v_gene: TRBV5-4
d_gene: .
j_gene: TRBJ2-3

CDR3aa: CASSLAGGGTDTQYF
v_gene: TRBV12-3/TRBV12-4
d_gene: TRBD2
j_gene: TRBJ2-3

CDR3aa: CASISGTEAFF
v_gene: TRBV3-1
d_gene: .
j_gene: TRBJ1-1

CDR3aa: CASSLGYRALPKETQYF
v_gene: TRBV7-9
d_gene: .
j_gene: TRBJ2-5